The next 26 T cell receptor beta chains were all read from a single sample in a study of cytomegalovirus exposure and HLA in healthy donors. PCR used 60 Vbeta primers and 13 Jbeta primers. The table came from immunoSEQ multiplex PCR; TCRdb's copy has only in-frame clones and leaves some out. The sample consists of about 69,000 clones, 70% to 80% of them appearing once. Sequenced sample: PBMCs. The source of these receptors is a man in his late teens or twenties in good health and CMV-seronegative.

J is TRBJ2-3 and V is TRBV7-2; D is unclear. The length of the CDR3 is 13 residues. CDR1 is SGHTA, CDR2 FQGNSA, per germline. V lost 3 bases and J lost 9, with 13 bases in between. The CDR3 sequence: CASSFEALHTQYF. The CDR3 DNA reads TGTGCCAGCAGCTTCGAGGCTCTCCACACGCAGTATTTT.

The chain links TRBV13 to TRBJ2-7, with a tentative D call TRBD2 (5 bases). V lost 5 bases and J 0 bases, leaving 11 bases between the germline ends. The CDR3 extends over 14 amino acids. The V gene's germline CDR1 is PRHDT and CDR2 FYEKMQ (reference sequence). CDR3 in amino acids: CASSPRGSSYEQYF. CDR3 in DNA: TGTGCCAGCAGCCCTCGGGGAAGCTCCTACGAGCAGTACTTC.

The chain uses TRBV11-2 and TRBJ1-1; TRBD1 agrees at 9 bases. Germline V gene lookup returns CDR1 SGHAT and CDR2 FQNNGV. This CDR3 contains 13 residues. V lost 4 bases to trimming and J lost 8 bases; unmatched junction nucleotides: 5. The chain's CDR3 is CASSWGDRVEAFF. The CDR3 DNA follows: TGTGCCAGCAGCTGGGGGGACAGGGTGGAAGCTTTCTTT.

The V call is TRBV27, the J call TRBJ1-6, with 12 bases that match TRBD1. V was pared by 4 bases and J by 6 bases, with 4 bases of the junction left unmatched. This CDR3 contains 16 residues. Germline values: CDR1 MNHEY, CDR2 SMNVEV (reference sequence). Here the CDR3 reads CASSYGTGGANSPLHF. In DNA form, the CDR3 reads TGTGCCAGCAGTTACGGGACAGGGGGCGCTAATTCACCCCTCCACTTT.

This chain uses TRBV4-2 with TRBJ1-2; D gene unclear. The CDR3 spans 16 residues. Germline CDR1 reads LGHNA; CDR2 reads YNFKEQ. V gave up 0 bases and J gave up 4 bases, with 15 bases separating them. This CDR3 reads CASSQDAAPAGYGYTF. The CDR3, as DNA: TGTGCCAGCAGCCAAGATGCGGCACCGGCGGGCTATGGCTACACCTTC.

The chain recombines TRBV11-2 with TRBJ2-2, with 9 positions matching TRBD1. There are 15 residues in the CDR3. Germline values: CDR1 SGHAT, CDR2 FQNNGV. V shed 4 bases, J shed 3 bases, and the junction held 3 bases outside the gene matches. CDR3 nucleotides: TGTGCCAGCAGCTACTGGACAGGGGACACCGGGGAGCTGTTTTTT. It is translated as CASSYWTGDTGELFF.

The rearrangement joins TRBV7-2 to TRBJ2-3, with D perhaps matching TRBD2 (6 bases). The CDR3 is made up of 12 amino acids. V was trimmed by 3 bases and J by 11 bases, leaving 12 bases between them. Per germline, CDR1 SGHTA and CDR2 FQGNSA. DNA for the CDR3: TGTGCCAGCAGCTTGGTCGGGACTCAGCAGTATTTT. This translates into CASSLVGTQQYF.

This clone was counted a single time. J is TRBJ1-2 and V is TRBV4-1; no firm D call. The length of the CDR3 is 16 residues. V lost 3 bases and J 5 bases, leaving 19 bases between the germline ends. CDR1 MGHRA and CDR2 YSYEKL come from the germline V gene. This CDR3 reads CASSQDPGGKGYGYTF. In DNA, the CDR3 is TGCGCCAGCAGCCAGGATCCCGGAGGGAAGGGTTATGGCTACACCTTC.

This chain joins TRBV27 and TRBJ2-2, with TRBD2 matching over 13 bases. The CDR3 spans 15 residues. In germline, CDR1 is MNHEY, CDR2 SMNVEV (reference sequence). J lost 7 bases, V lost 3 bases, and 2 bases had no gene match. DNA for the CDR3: TGTGCCAGCAGTTTGCGGACTAGCGGGGGCGGGGAGCTGTTTTTT. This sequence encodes CASSLRTSGGGELFF.

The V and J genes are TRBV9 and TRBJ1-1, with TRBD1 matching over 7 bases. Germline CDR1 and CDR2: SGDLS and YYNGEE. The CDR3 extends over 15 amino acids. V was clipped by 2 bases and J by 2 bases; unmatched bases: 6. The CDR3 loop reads CASSVEGQINTEAFF. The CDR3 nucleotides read TGTGCCAGCAGCGTGGAGGGACAGATTAACACTGAAGCTTTCTTT.

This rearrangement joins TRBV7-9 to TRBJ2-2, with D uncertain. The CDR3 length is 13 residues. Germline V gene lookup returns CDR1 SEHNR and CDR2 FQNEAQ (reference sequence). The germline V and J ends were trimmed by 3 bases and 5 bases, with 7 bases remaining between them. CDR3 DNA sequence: TGTGCCAGCAGCTTTATACTGACCGGGGAGCTGTTTTTT. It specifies CASSFILTGELFF.

CDR3 region: CAGRTGSGADTQYF. Written as DNA, the CDR3 is TGTGCCGGACGGACAGGGTCGGGGGCAGATACGCAGTATTTT. The chain recombines TRBV10-3 with TRBJ2-3, with 8 bases identical to TRBD1. The junction had 11 bases not matched to a gene; V was cut back by 11 bases and J by 4 bases. CDR1 is ENHRY and CDR2 is SYGVKD in the germline V gene. The CDR3 has 14 residues.

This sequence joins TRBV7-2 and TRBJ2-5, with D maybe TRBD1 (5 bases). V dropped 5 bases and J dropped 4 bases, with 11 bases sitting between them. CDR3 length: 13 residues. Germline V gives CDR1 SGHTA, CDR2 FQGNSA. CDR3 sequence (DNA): TGTGCCAGCAGCCGCGGACATAGAGAGACCCAGTACTTC. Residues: CASSRGHRETQYF.

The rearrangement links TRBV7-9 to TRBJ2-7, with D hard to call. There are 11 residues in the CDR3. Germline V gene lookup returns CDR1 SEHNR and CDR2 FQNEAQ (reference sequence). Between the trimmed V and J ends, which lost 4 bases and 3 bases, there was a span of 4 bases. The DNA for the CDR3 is TGTGCCAGCAGCTCAGACTACGAGCAGTACTTC. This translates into CASSSDYEQYF.

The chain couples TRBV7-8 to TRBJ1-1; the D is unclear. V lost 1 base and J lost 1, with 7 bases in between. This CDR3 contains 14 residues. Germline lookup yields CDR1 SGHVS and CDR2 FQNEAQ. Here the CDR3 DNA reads TGTGCCAGCAGCTTAGTAGGGAGGAACACTGAAGCTTTCTTT. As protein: CASSLVGRNTEAFF. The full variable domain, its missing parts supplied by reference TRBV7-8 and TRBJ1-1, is GAGVSQSPRYKVAKRGQDVALRCDPISGHVSLFWYQQALGQGPEFLTYFQNEAQLDKSGLPSDRFFAERPEGSVSTLKIQRTQQEDSAVYLCASSLVGRNTEAFFGQGTRLTVV.

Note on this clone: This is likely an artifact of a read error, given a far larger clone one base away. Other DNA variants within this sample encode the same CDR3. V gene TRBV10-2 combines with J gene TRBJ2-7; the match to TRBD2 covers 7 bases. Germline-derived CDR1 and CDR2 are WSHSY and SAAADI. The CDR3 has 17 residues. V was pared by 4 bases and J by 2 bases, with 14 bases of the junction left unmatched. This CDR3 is CASSGASGGYPTYEQYF. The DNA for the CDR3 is TGCGCCAGCAGTGGGGCTAGCGGTGGTTACCCCACCTACGAGCAGTACTTC.

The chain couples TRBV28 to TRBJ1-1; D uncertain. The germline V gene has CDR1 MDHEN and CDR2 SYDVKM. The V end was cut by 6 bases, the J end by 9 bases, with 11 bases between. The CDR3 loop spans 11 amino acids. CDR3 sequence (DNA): TGTGCCAGCAGAACCCAGGCTAAAGCTTTCTTT. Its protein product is CASRTQAKAFF.

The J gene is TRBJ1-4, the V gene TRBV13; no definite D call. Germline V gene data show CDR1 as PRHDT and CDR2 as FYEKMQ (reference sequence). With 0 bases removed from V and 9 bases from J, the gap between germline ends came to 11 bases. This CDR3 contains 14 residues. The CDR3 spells CASSLGLGSQKLFF. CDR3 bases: TGTGCCAGCAGCTTAGGGTTGGGCAGTCAAAAACTGTTTTTT. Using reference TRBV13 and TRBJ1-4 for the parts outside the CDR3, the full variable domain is AAGVIQSPRHLIKEKRETATLKCYPIPRHDTVYWYQQGPGQDPQFLISFYEKMQSDKGSIPDRFSAQQFSDYHSELNMSSLELGDSALYFCASSLGLGSQKLFFGSGTQLSVL.

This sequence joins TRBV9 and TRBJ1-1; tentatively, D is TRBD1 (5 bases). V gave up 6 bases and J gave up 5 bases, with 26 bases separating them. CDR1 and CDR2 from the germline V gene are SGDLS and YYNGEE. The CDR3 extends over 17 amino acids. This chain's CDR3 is CASKKTPGTGSGTEAFF. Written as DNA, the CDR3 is TGTGCCAGCAAAAAAACTCCTGGCACAGGTAGCGGGACTGAAGCTTTCTTT.

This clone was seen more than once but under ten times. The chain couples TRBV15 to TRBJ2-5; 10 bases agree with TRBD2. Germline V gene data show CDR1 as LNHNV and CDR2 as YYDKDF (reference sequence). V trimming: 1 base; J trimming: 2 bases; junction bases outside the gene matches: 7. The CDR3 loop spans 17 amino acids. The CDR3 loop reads CATSRGTASGGQETQYF. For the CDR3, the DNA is TGTGCCACCAGCAGAGGTACGGCTAGCGGGGGTCAAGAGACCCAGTACTTC.

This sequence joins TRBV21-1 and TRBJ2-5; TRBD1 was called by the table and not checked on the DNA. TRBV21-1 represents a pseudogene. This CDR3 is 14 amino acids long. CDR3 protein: CAGTKQGCGDEQYF. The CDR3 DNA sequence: TGTGCCGGGACAAAACAGGGTTGTGGAGATGAGCAGTACTTC.

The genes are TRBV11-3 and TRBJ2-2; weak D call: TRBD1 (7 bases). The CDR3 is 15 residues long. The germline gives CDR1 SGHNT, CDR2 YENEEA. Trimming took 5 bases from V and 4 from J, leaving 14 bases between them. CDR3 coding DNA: TGTGCCAGCAGCCCAGGGGGAGCGGGCACCGGGGAGCTGTTTTTT. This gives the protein CASSPGGAGTGELFF.

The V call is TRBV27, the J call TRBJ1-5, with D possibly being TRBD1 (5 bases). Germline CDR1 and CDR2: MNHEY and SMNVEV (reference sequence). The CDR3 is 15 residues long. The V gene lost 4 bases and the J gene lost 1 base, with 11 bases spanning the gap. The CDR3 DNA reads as TGTGCCAGCAGTTACCTTCCAGGGAGCAATCAGCCCCAGCATTTT. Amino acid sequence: CASSYLPGSNQPQHF.

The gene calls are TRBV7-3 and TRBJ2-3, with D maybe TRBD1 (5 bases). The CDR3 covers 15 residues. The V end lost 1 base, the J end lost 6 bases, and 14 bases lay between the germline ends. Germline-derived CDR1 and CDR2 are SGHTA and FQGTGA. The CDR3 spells CASSLIGSGLDTQYF. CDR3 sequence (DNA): TGTGCCAGCAGCTTAATCGGGTCAGGGTTGGATACGCAGTATTTT.

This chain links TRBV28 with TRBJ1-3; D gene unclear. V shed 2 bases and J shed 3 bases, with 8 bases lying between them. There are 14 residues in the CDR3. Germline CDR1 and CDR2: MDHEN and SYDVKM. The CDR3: CASSLRLIGNTIYF. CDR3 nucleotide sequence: TGTGCCAGCAGTTTAAGACTGATTGGAAACACCATATATTTT. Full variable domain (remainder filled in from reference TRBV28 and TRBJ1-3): DVKVTQSSRYLVKRTGEKVFLECVQDMDHENMFWYRQDPGLGLRLIYFSYDVKMKEKGDIPEGYSVSREKKERFSLILESASTNQTSMYLCASSLRLIGNTIYFGEGSWLTVV.

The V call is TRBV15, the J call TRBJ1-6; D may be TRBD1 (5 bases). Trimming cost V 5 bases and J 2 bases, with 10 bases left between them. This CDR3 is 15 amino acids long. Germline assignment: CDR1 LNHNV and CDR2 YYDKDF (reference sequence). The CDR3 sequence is CATSLNRPYNSPLHF. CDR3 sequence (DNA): TGTGCCACCAGCCTAAACAGGCCCTATAATTCACCCCTCCACTTT.